Shown below are 32 T cell receptor beta chains from a single sample sequenced in a study of blood T cell repertoires in COVID-19. Sequencing was performed with immunoSEQ multiplex PCR; in TCRdb, only in-frame clones are kept and a portion is missing. The sample records approximately 300,000 clones, about 89% being singletons. Source material: peripheral blood. The source is a man aged 35-49 years with acute or convalescent COVID-19.

The chain has TRBV7-5 and TRBJ1-2; no DNA check was done on the table's D call, TRBD1. TRBV7-5 constitutes a pseudogene. CDR3 length: 11 residues. The CDR3 DNA follows: TGTGCCAGAAGCTCATACTATGGCTACACCTTC. This encodes CARSSYYGYTF.

This clone was counted once. The CDR3 spells CASSSGTTGNTIYF. The CDR3, as DNA: TGTGCCAGCAGCTCCGGGACTACTGGAAACACCATATATTTT. This chain uses TRBV7-3 with TRBJ1-3, with D possibly TRBD1 on 5 matching bases. The CDR3 has 14 residues. Germline values: CDR1 SGHTA, CDR2 FQGTGA. V was cut by 4 bases and J by 2 bases, with 9 bases left in between. Looking up the rest from reference TRBV7-3 and TRBJ1-3 gives the full variable domain: GAGVSQTPSNKVTEKGKYVELRCDPISGHTALYWYRQSLGQGPEFLIYFQGTGAADDSGLPNDRFFAVRPEGSVSTLKIQRTERGDSAVYLCASSSGTTGNTIYFGEGSWLTVV.

This sequence joins TRBV20-1 and TRBJ2-4; D remains unclear. V was pared by 1 base and J by 9 bases, with 7 bases between. Per germline, CDR1 DFQATT and CDR2 SNEGSKA (reference sequence). This CDR3 is 11 amino acids long. CDR3 bases: TGCAGTGCTAGAGTACAGTCCATTCAGTACTTC. Amino acids: CSARVQSIQYF.

The chain uses TRBV14 and TRBJ2-1, with D perhaps matching TRBD2 (6 bases). This CDR3 region has 13 residues. Germline loops: CDR1 SGHDN, CDR2 FVKESK. Trimming left V 9 bases short and J 4 bases short, with 13 bases between. The CDR3 nucleotides are TGTGCCAGTACGAAGGGGACTTACAATGAGCAGTTCTTC. Protein product: CASTKGTYNEQFF.

V is TRBV12-3 or TRBV12-4 and J is TRBJ1-1; TRBD1 matches at 11 bases. This CDR3 comprises 13 residues. Trimming at V came to 6 bases and at J to 5 bases, leaving 2 bases not matched to a gene. The CDR3 loop reads CASRGQGATEAFF. CDR3 bases: TGTGCCAGCAGAGGACAGGGGGCAACTGAAGCTTTCTTT.

V is TRBV28 and J is TRBJ2-7; 7 bases are shared with TRBD1. V lost 8 bases and J lost 0; bases outside the gene matches: 4. Per the germline V gene, CDR1 is MDHEN and CDR2 is SYDVKM. The CDR3 spans 13 residues. The CDR3 spells CASSRTGSYEQYF. The CDR3 DNA reads as TGTGCCAGCTCAAGGACAGGCTCCTACGAGCAGTACTTC.

The V gene is TRBV5-5, the J gene TRBJ2-3, with D tentatively TRBD2 (5 bases). This CDR3 has 13 residues. Trimming removed 5 bases from V and 1 base from J, with 8 bases in between. CDR1 SGHKS and CDR2 YYEKEE come from the germline V gene (reference sequence). The CDR3 protein is CASRVGGTDTQYF. The CDR3 DNA follows: TGTGCCAGCAGGGTCGGGGGCACAGATACGCAGTATTTT. The full variable domain, with the rest looked up from reference TRBV5-5 and TRBJ2-3, is DAGVTQSPTHLIKTRGQQVTLRCSPISGHKSVSWYQQVLGQGPQFIFQYYEKEERGRGNFPDRFSARQFPNYSSELNVNALLLGDSALYLCASRVGGTDTQYFGPGTRLTVL.

The chain recombines TRBV19 with TRBJ2-5; maybe TRBD1 (5 bases). The CDR3 extends over 13 amino acids. Trimming removed 6 bases from V and 1 base from J, with 9 bases in between. CDR1 and CDR2 (germline): LNHDA, SQIVND (reference sequence). CDR3 sequence reads: CASRDQGQETQYF. The DNA for the CDR3 is TGTGCCAGTAGGGACCAGGGCCAAGAGACCCAGTACTTC.

The CDR3 protein is CASSQEWPANQPQHF. The DNA for the CDR3 is TGCGCCAGCAGCCAAGAGTGGCCCGCTAATCAGCCCCAGCATTTT. The gene calls are TRBV4-1 and TRBJ1-5; D call uncertain. There are 15 residues in the CDR3. Deletions cut 0 bases from V and 4 bases from J, with 10 bases between. Germline V CDR1 and CDR2: MGHRA, YSYEKL.

The rearrangement joins TRBV30 to TRBJ2-1, with 14 bases aligning to TRBD2. Germline values: CDR1 GTSNPN, CDR2 SVGIG (reference sequence). The CDR3 extends over 18 amino acids. V was pared by 6 bases and J by 3 bases, with 13 bases of the junction left unmatched. The CDR3 here is CACPRTSGGSRVYNEQFF. CDR3 coding DNA: TGTGCCTGCCCCCGGACTAGCGGGGGGAGCAGAGTCTACAATGAGCAGTTCTTC. The entire variable domain, with the rest obtained from reference TRBV30 and TRBJ2-1, is as follows: SQTIHQWPATLVQPVGSPLSLECTVEGTSNPNLYWYRQAAGRGLQLLFYSVGIGQISSEVPQNLSASRPQDRQFILSSKKLLLSDSGFYLCACPRTSGGSRVYNEQFFGPGTRLTVL.

This sequence joins TRBV4-1 and TRBJ1-5, with 8 nucleotides matching TRBD1. Trimming cost V 0 bases and J 0 bases; bases outside gene matches: 10. Germline-derived CDR1 and CDR2 are MGHRA and YSYEKL. The CDR3 sequence is 19 residues long. CDR3 loop: CASSQDGPGGINSNQPQHF. The CDR3 DNA sequence: TGCGCCAGCAGCCAAGACGGGCCAGGGGGCATTAATAGCAATCAGCCCCAGCATTTT.

The V gene is TRBV30, the J gene TRBJ2-7, with 10 bases fitting TRBD2. The germline gives CDR1 GTSNPN, CDR2 SVGIG (reference sequence). CDR3 length: 14 residues. The junction had 5 bases not matched to a gene; V was cut back by 3 bases and J by 3 bases. CDR3 sequence: CAWRPLAGDYEQYF. CDR3 bases: TGTGCCTGGAGGCCCCTAGCGGGGGACTACGAGCAGTACTTC.

The chain recombines TRBV6-2 or TRBV6-3 with TRBJ2-7, with unresolved D. Germline CDR1 reads MNHEY; CDR2 reads SVGEGT. Trimming cost V 4 bases and J 5 bases, with 15 bases left between them. The CDR3 covers 14 residues. The CDR3 here is CASSLAYGIHEQYF. The CDR3 DNA is TGTGCCAGCAGTTTAGCCTATGGAATCCACGAGCAGTACTTC.

J is TRBJ2-2 and V is TRBV7-6; D is uncertain. Germline V gives CDR1 SGHVS, CDR2 FNYEAQ. The CDR3 extends over 13 amino acids. Deletions cut 5 bases from V and 6 bases from J, with 10 bases between. The CDR3 loop reads CASSPDGAGELFF. The CDR3 nucleotides are TGTGCCAGCAGCCCCGACGGAGCCGGGGAGCTGTTTTTT.

The chain joins TRBV2 to TRBJ2-5; 7 bases are shared with TRBD2. V trimming: 7 bases; J trimming: 1 base; junction bases outside the gene matches: 18. This CDR3 comprises 18 residues. The germline CDR1 and CDR2 sequences are SNHLY and FYNNEI. For the CDR3, the DNA is TGTGCCAGCAAGCGCGGTGTATCAGCCCTAGCGGCCCAAGAGACCCAGTACTTC. Its protein product is CASKRGVSALAAQETQYF.

V is TRBV11-1 and J is TRBJ1-2; no clear D gene. The germline gives CDR1 SGHAT, CDR2 FQDESV (reference sequence). V lost 4 bases and J lost 7, with 10 bases in between. The CDR3 is 12 amino acids. CDR3 DNA: TGTGCCAGCAGCTCTGTTAGTGGTGGCTACACCTTC. It codes for CASSSVSGGYTF.

This sequence joins TRBV12-5 and TRBJ2-1; TRBD2 aligns across 11 bases. The ends lost 5 bases at V and 9 bases at J; junction bases unmatched: 9. CDR1 and CDR2 from the germline V gene are LGHNT and FRNRAP. The CDR3 has 15 amino acids. CDR3 nucleotides: TGTGCTAGTGGTCCCTCCCCTAGCGGGGGGACTGAGCAGTTCTTC. Encoded protein: CASGPSPSGGTEQFF.

The chain joins TRBV5-1 to TRBJ1-1, with TRBD1 matching over 10 bases. V was pared by 3 bases and J by 1 base, with 0 bases of the junction left unmatched. CDR3 size: 14 residues. Germline CDR1 SGHRS, CDR2 YFSETQ. In DNA form, the CDR3 reads TGCGCCAGCAGCTGGACAGGGGGGAACACTGAAGCTTTCTTT. Amino acid sequence: CASSWTGGNTEAFF.

The chain is built from TRBV6-6 and TRBJ1-5; D may be TRBD1 (6 bases). CDR1 is MNHNY, CDR2 SVGAGI, per germline (reference sequence). This CDR3 is 13 amino acids long. Trimming removed 7 bases from V and 3 bases from J, with 10 bases in between. The CDR3, as DNA: TGTGCCAGCACGGGACAAGTCAATCAGCCCCAGCATTTT. It translates to CASTGQVNQPQHF.

V usage is TRBV29-1 and J usage is TRBJ1-2; D uncertain. The CDR3 sequence is 11 residues long. Germline V lookup: CDR1 SQVTM, CDR2 ANQGSEA. Trimming left V 4 bases short and J 4 bases short, with 7 bases between. The CDR3 here is CSVAVPYGYTF. The CDR3 bases are TGCAGCGTTGCTGTCCCCTATGGCTACACCTTC.

The chain joins TRBV20-1 to TRBJ2-7, with D possibly matching TRBD1 (5 bases). CDR1 and CDR2 (germline): DFQATT, SNEGSKA (reference sequence). V was pared by 3 bases and J by 2 bases, with 11 bases between. The CDR3 has 13 amino acids. Here the CDR3 reads CSASVGAPYEQYF. In DNA form, the CDR3 reads TGCAGTGCTAGTGTAGGGGCCCCCTACGAGCAGTACTTC.

As to this clone: At one end, the junction sequence differs from germline, possibly due to a read error. Within the sample, other DNA sequences also encode this same CDR3. The V and J genes are TRBV12-3 or TRBV12-4 and TRBJ1-1; no firm D call. This CDR3 spans 13 amino acids. The chain's CDR3 is CASSLVGDTEAFF. Written as DNA, the CDR3 is TGTGCCAGCAGCTTAGTCGGGGACACTGAAGCTTTCTTT.

The chain links TRBV7-9 to TRBJ1-3; TRBD1 might be the D (5 bases). CDR1 and CDR2 (germline): SEHNR, FQNEAQ (reference sequence). The CDR3 spans 15 residues. Trimming left V 1 base short and J 2 bases short, with 9 bases between. CDR3 DNA: TGTGCCAGCAGCTTAGTGGGGCTTACTGGAAACACCATATATTTT. This translates into CASSLVGLTGNTIYF.

This clone was seen a few times. This chain joins TRBV9 and TRBJ2-1; tentative D call: TRBD2 (7 bases). V was shortened by 6 bases and J by 5 bases, with 18 bases between the two germline ends. Germline V gives CDR1 SGDLS, CDR2 YYNGEE. CDR3 size: 15 residues. The CDR3 DNA reads TGTGCCAGCACCACCAGGGCGGGGGCTAACAATGAGCAGTTCTTC. Translating it yields CASTTRAGANNEQFF.

J is TRBJ2-6 and V is TRBV28; maybe TRBD2 (6 bases). Germline V CDR1 and CDR2: MDHEN, SYDVKM. The CDR3 runs to 15 residues. V lost 7 bases to trimming and J lost 4 bases, with 14 bases between them. The CDR3: CASTNGGSGANVLTF. The CDR3 DNA follows: TGTGCCAGCACTAACGGGGGATCCGGGGCCAACGTCCTGACTTTC. Complete variable domain (other parts from reference TRBV28 and TRBJ2-6): DVKVTQSSRYLVKRTGEKVFLECVQDMDHENMFWYRQDPGLGLRLIYFSYDVKMKEKGDIPEGYSVSREKKERFSLILESASTNQTSMYLCASTNGGSGANVLTFGAGSRLTVL.

V gene TRBV7-8 combines with J gene TRBJ1-2, with D tentatively TRBD1 (6 bases). Looked up from germline, CDR1 is SGHVS and CDR2 is FQNEAQ. V was trimmed by 5 bases and J by 3 bases, leaving 13 bases between them. There are 14 residues in the CDR3. DNA for the CDR3: TGTGCCAGCAGCCGAGCTGGGGGCGACTATGGCTACACCTTC. Amino acid sequence: CASSRAGGDYGYTF.

The chain couples TRBV11-1 to TRBJ2-3, with unresolved D. The CDR3 runs to 15 residues. The V end lost 0 bases, the J end lost 2 bases, and 9 bases lay between the germline ends. Germline CDR1 and CDR2: SGHAT and FQDESV (reference sequence). The CDR3 is CASSLAGFPTDTQYF. CDR3 nucleotide sequence: TGTGCCAGCAGCTTAGCCGGGTTCCCCACAGATACGCAGTATTTT.

The chain carries TRBV21-1 and TRBJ1-2; the table's D call, TRBD1, was not checked against the DNA. TRBV21-1 is annotated as a pseudogene. This CDR3 region has 16 residues. CDR3 in DNA: TGTGCCAGCAGGATACCAAAGTGTGTAGGGGGCTATGGCTACACCTTC. This translates into CASRIPKCVGGYGYTF.

The chain uses TRBV14 and TRBJ2-2; maybe TRBD1 (6 bases). V dropped 4 bases and J dropped 6 bases, with 9 bases sitting between them. The CDR3 runs 13 residues. The germline CDR1 and CDR2 sequences are SGHDN and FVKESK. The CDR3 is CASSLQGSGELFF. CDR3 DNA sequence: TGTGCCAGCAGCCTTCAGGGGTCCGGGGAGCTGTTTTTT.

The chain is built from TRBV27 and TRBJ1-1; D possibly corresponds to TRBD1 (6 bases). This CDR3 comprises 14 residues. Germline CDR1 and CDR2: MNHEY and SMNVEV (reference sequence). Trimming stripped 2 bases from V and 3 bases from J, with 10 bases between. The CDR3 coding sequence is TGTGCCAGCAGTTTAAGTGCAGGGGACACTGAAGCTTTCTTT. As protein: CASSLSAGDTEAFF.

The V and J genes are TRBV7-8 and TRBJ1-4; D is undetermined. With 5 bases removed from V and 5 bases from J, the gap between germline ends came to 15 bases. Germline CDR1 reads SGHVS; CDR2 reads FQNEAQ. The CDR3 is 15 residues long. The CDR3 DNA reads as TGTGCCAGCAGCCCCTCTGAGGTCCTCAATGAAAAACTGTTTTTT. Translated: CASSPSEVLNEKLFF.

The rearrangement links TRBV5-4 to TRBJ2-7; TRBD1 matches 9 bases. V shed 4 bases, J shed 2 bases, and the junction held 10 bases outside the gene matches. Germline CDR1 reads SGHNT; CDR2 reads YYREEE (reference sequence). The CDR3 contains 16 residues. The DNA for the CDR3 is TGTGCCAGCAGCCCGGCGGCCGGGGACAGGGCCTACGAGCAGTACTTC. Protein product: CASSPAAGDRAYEQYF.